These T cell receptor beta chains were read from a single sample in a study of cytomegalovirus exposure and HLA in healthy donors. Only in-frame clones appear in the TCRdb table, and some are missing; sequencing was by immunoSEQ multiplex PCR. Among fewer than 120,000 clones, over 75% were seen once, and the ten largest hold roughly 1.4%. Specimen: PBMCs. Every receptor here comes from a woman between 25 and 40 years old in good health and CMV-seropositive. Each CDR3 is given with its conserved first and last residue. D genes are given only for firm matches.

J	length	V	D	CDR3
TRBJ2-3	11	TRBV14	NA	CASSSTDTQYF
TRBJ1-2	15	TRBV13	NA	CASSFGGGANYGYTF
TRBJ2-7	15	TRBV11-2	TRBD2	CASSSSTSGNYEQYF
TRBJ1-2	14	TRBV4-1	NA	CASSQEAGIGGYTF
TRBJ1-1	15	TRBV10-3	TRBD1	CAISAGTGENTEAFF
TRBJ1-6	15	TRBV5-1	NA	CASSLAGRGNSPLHF
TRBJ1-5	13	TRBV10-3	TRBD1	CAIIETGDQPQHF
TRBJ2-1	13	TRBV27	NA	CASSSGLYNEQFF
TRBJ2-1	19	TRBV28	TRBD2	CASSAGLAGGKSSYNEQFF
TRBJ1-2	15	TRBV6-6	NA	CASSPGSYRVYGYTF
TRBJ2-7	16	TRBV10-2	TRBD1	CASSESRTGGSYEQYF
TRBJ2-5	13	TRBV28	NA	CASSSTGSGTQYF
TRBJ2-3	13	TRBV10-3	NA	CAISEENLGGEYF
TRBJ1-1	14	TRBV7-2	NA	CASSFSVRNTEAFF
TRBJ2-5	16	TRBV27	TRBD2	CASSPWTSGTRETQYF
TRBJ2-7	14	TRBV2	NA	CASSDRDRTYEQYF
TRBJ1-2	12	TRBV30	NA	CARGGGGGGYTF
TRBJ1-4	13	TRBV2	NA	CASSSGGNEKLFF
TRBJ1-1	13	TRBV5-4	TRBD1	CASSEGQLAEAFF
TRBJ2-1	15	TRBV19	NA	CASSLAWSSYNEQFF
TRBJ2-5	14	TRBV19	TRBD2	CASSSSGGGGTQYF
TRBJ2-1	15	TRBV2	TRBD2	CASTPTSGGAGEQFF
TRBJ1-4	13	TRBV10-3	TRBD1	CAISPRGQEKLFF
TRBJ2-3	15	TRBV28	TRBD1	CASTRMGQGSDTQYF
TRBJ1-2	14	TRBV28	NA	CASRLTGSIGGYTF
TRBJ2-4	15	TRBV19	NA	CASSMRGIAKNIQYF
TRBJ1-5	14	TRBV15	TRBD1	CATSRTGGNQPQHF
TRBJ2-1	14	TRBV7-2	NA	CASSYQGQTNEQFF
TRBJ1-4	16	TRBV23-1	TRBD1	CASSHAGGATNEKLFF
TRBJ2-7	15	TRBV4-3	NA	CASSQGRTVAYEQYF
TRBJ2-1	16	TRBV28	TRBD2	CASSLVTSGGYNEQFF
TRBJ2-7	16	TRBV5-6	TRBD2	CASSRDSGTRSYEQYF
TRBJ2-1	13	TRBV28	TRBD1	CASRLNRGDEQFF
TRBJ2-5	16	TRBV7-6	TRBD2	CASSLVGGGPQETQYF